These 15 T cell receptor beta chains originate from one sample sequenced in a study of T cell repertoires in cytomegalovirus infection. TCRdb ran MiXCR on the reads and lists one entry per CDR3 protein. The sample yields some 220,000 distinct CDR3 sequences, approximately 7% seen once. The sample was PBMCs. Receptor source: a human donor in good health (CMV status not recorded). Some clones in this sample may be carry-over from other donors' samples.

This clonotype was seen many times. This chain links TRBV20-1 with TRBJ2-5; D uncertain. The CDR3 extends over 15 amino acids. Germline assignment: CDR1 DFQATT and CDR2 SNEGSKA (reference sequence). V was cut by 3 bases and J by 5 bases, with 19 bases left in between. The CDR3 protein is CSASPDGRTEETQYF. CDR3 nucleotides: TGCAGTGCTAGTCCTGACGGGCGAACAGAGGAGACCCAGTACTTC.

This clonotype was picked up many times. The chain links TRBV7-2 to TRBJ2-5; 7 bases are a match to TRBD2. The CDR3 contains 18 residues. CDR1 SGHTA and CDR2 FQGNSA come from the germline V gene. Trimming at V came to 4 bases and at J to 1 base, leaving 15 bases not matched to a gene. The CDR3 DNA reads TGTGCCAGCAGCTGGTGGGGGGGTTACGGCGGGGTCCAAGAGACCCAGTACTTC. Translation: CASSWWGGYGGVQETQYF.

This clonotype was seen at least ten times. The J gene is TRBJ1-5, the V gene TRBV28, with TRBD1 matching 11 bases. The J segment lost 6 bases and the V segment lost 8 bases, leaving 6 bases of the junction unmatched. Germline V lookup: CDR1 MDHEN, CDR2 SYDVKM. The CDR3 loop spans 14 amino acids. The CDR3 region is CASREGQGAQPQHF. The CDR3 region has the DNA TGTGCCAGCCGTGAAGGACAGGGGGCTCAGCCCCAGCATTTT.

The count of this clonotype is one. The V gene is TRBV2, the J gene TRBJ1-3; D may be TRBD1 (5 bases). CDR3 size: 15 residues. Germline V gene data show CDR1 as SNHLY and CDR2 as FYNNEI. The V and J ends lost 4 bases and 4 bases respectively, with 14 bases between them. The CDR3 DNA follows: TGTGCCAGCAGTGGTACAGGCCCCCCCGGAAACACCATATATTTT. It specifies CASSGTGPPGNTIYF.

In its sample, this clonotype was seen many times. V and J are TRBV20-1 and TRBJ1-1; possibly TRBD1 for D (5 bases). V was cut by 2 bases and J by 11 bases, with 12 bases left in between. This CDR3 has 11 residues. Germline V gene data show CDR1 as DFQATT and CDR2 as SNEGSKA (reference sequence). CDR3 coding DNA: TGCAGTGCTAGACAGGGACGCGGGGCTTTCTTT. Translating gives CSARQGRGAFF.

This clonotype was counted many times. The V gene is TRBV20-1, the J gene TRBJ1-6, with D perhaps TRBD1 (5 bases). Germline CDR1 DFQATT, CDR2 SNEGSKA (reference sequence). V shed 6 bases and J shed 9 bases, with 9 bases lying between them. The CDR3 totals 11 residues. CDR3 protein: CSALGTSPLHF. The CDR3 region has the DNA TGCAGTGCCCTAGGGACTTCACCCCTCCACTTT.

This clonotype has a count of ten or more. The genes are TRBV7-2 and TRBJ2-1, with 8 bases lining up with TRBD1. The CDR3 has 13 residues. The junction had 5 bases not matched to a gene; V was cut back by 5 bases and J by 8 bases. Germline V lookup: CDR1 SGHTA, CDR2 FQGNSA. The CDR3 sequence is CASSQTGVHEQFF. CDR3 coding DNA: TGTGCCAGCAGCCAGACAGGGGTCCATGAGCAGTTCTTC.

The chain recombines TRBV7-2 with TRBJ1-4; 7 bases fit TRBD1. The germline CDR1 and CDR2 sequences are SGHTA and FQGNSA. J gave up 6 bases and V 5 bases, and 6 bases lay outside the gene matches. The CDR3 spans 14 residues. The CDR3 DNA follows: TGTGCCAGCAGCCAATTCGGGACAGATGAAAAACTGTTTTTT. As protein: CASSQFGTDEKLFF. Full variable domain (outside the CDR3, taken from reference TRBV7-2 and TRBJ1-4): GAGVSQSPSNKVTEKGKDVELRCDPISGHTALYWYRQSLGQGLEFLIYFQGNSAPDKSGLPSDRFSAERTGGSVSTLTIQRTQQEDSAVYLCASSQFGTDEKLFFGSGTQLSVL.

This clonotype came up once. A read error may explain this, as a much larger clone is one base away. V and J are TRBV6-2 or TRBV6-3 and TRBJ1-2, with a possible D match to TRBD1 (5 bases). Looked up from germline, CDR1 is MNHEY and CDR2 is SVGEGT. The CDR3 is 16 amino acids. CDR3 amino acids: CDSSPGPGTAIYGYTF. The CDR3 region has the DNA TGTGACAGCAGTCCGGGACCCGGGACGGCGATTTATGGCTACACCTTC.

This clonotype was picked up a small number of times. The chain joins TRBV6-5 to TRBJ1-2; TRBD1 matches 7 bases. The V and J ends lost 6 bases and 0 bases, in that order; junction bases with no gene match: 10. The CDR3 totals 16 residues. CDR1 is MNHEY and CDR2 is SVGAGI in the germline V gene. CDR3 bases: TGTGCCAGCAGACGAGGAGGGACAGCCCCTAACTATGGCTACACCTTC. Translating it yields CASRRGGTAPNYGYTF.

This clonotype was observed a few times. The J gene is TRBJ1-5, the V gene TRBV19; tentative D call: TRBD1 (6 bases). Germline loops: CDR1 LNHDA, CDR2 SQIVND (reference sequence). V was cut by 4 bases and J by 5 bases, with 12 bases left in between. This CDR3 has 14 residues. The CDR3 DNA sequence: TGTGCCAGTAGTACAAACAGGGTAGATCAGCCCCAGCATTTT. This gives the protein CASSTNRVDQPQHF. Full variable domain (outside the CDR3, taken from reference TRBV19 and TRBJ1-5): DGGITQSPKYLFRKEGQNVTLSCEQNLNHDAMYWYRQDPGQGLRLIYYSQIVNDFQKGDIAEGYSVSREKKESFPLTVTSAQKNPTAFYLCASSTNRVDQPQHFGDGTRLSIL.

This clonotype was recorded at least ten times. The chain has TRBV7-2 and TRBJ2-3, with TRBD2 matching over 10 bases. This CDR3 is built from 17 residues. V shed 0 bases and J 0 bases; nucleotides not matched to a gene: 3. Germline-derived CDR1 and CDR2 are SGHTA and FQGNSA. Here the CDR3 DNA reads TGTGCCAGCAGCTTAGCGAAACTAGCGGGGAGCACAGATACGCAGTATTTT. Translation: CASSLAKLAGSTDTQYF.

This clonotype was seen repeatedly, ten times or more. J is TRBJ2-4 and V is TRBV6-2 or TRBV6-3; D gene unclear. Trimming took 0 bases from V and 0 from J, leaving 12 bases between them. The CDR3 is 17 amino acids. Germline V gene sequence: CDR1 MNHEY, CDR2 SVGEGT. Written as DNA, the CDR3 is TGTGCCAGCAGTTACTCGACGCGATCACAAGCCAAAAACATTCAGTACTTC. Translation: CASSYSTRSQAKNIQYF.

At least ten counts were recorded for this clonotype. V gene TRBV6-5 combines with J gene TRBJ2-5; no reliable D call. Germline values: CDR1 MNHEY, CDR2 SVGAGI. The CDR3 contains 12 residues. Trimming stripped 7 bases from V and 4 bases from J, with 10 bases between. CDR3 DNA: TGTGCCAGCACCTGGGATGGAGAGACCCAGTACTTC. Its protein is CASTWDGETQYF.

This clonotype was seen at least ten times. J is TRBJ1-5 and V is TRBV20-1; D is ambiguous. V lost 1 base and J 6 bases, leaving 13 bases between the germline ends. From germline, CDR1 is DFQATT and CDR2 SNEGSKA (reference sequence). The CDR3 runs to 14 residues. CDR3: CSARVSGVGQPQHF. The CDR3 DNA reads as TGCAGTGCTAGAGTTAGCGGGGTCGGTCAGCCCCAGCATTTT.